Following are 20 T cell receptor beta chains from one sample sequenced in a study of blood T cell repertoires in COVID-19. This table comes from immunoSEQ multiplex PCR, and its TCRdb copy is limited to in-frame clones, with some not included. The table has some 140,000 clones, about four fifths seen once. What was sequenced was PBMCs or T cells enriched from blood (not recorded which). These TCRs come from a man aged 25-40 years who had recovered from COVID-19.

This clone turned up a few times. This chain uses TRBV19 with TRBJ2-1; 8 nucleotides match TRBD2. The CDR3 runs 17 residues. Per the germline V gene, CDR1 is LNHDA and CDR2 is SQIVND (reference sequence). Trimming removed 2 bases from V and 2 bases from J; junction bases left unmatched: 8. CDR3 amino acids: CASSIKGAGDPYNEQFF. The DNA for the CDR3 is TGTGCCAGTAGTATAAAGGGAGCGGGAGACCCCTACAATGAGCAGTTCTTC.

V is TRBV2 and J is TRBJ1-2, with D maybe TRBD1 (5 bases). The CDR3 has 12 residues. Germline V gene sequence: CDR1 SNHLY, CDR2 FYNNEI. The ends were cut back, 5 bases at V and 5 bases at J, with 9 bases in the middle. CDR3 nucleotide sequence: TGTGCCAGCAGTCGGGGGGGGTATGGCTACACCTTC. Encoded protein: CASSRGGYGYTF.

This clone has only a few counts. The V call is TRBV6-5, the J call TRBJ2-1; 7 bases fit TRBD2. CDR3 length equals 14 residues. Germline CDR1 MNHEY, CDR2 SVGAGI. V gave up 8 bases and J gave up 1 base; unmatched junction bases: 5. The CDR3: CASARRESYNEQFF. CDR3 DNA sequence: TGTGCCAGCGCTCGGCGGGAGTCCTACAATGAGCAGTTCTTC.

In this sample, this clone turned up a few times. This chain connects TRBV14 to TRBJ2-7, with 9 bases fitting TRBD1. CDR3 length: 16 residues. V was pared by 1 base and J by 6 bases, with 10 bases of the junction left unmatched. Germline V gives CDR1 SGHDN, CDR2 FVKESK. The CDR3 sequence: CASSQVSGTGRSEQYF. For the CDR3, the DNA is TGTGCCAGCAGCCAAGTATCCGGGACAGGGAGGAGCGAGCAGTACTTC.

The chain recombines TRBV5-6 with TRBJ1-2, with 8 bases fitting TRBD1. Germline CDR1 is SGHDT and CDR2 is YYEEEE. Losses at the gene ends were 4 bases for V and 6 bases for J; bases not matched to a gene: 2. CDR3 length equals 12 residues. The CDR3 loop reads CASSLDRDGYTF. The CDR3 coding sequence is TGTGCCAGCAGCCTGGACAGGGATGGCTACACCTTC. The complete variable domain, with remaining parts taken from reference TRBV5-6 and TRBJ1-2, reads DAGVTQSPTHLIKTRGQQVTLRCSPKSGHDTVSWYQQALGQGPQFIFQYYEEEERQRGNFPDRFSGHQFPNYSSELNVNALLLGDSALYLCASSLDRDGYTFGSGTRLTVV.

The J gene is TRBJ1-4, the V gene TRBV6-5; unclear D gene. This CDR3 is built from 14 residues. Germline-derived CDR1 and CDR2 are MNHEY and SVGAGI. The V and J ends lost 2 bases and 4 bases respectively, with 8 bases between them. The CDR3 sequence: CASSYGVGNEKLFF. DNA of the CDR3: TGTGCCAGCAGTTACGGTGTCGGTAATGAAAAACTGTTTTTT.

The J gene is TRBJ2-1, the V gene TRBV6-5; maybe TRBD2 (7 bases). Germline V gene data show CDR1 as MNHEY and CDR2 as SVGAGI. This CDR3 region has 14 residues. V was pared by 10 bases and J by 7 bases, with 20 bases between. The CDR3 region is CATQGRGVRNEQFF. The CDR3 nucleotides are TGTGCCACCCAGGGGAGGGGTGTCCGTAATGAGCAGTTCTTC.

The chain employs TRBV30 and TRBJ1-3, with D possibly matching TRBD1 (6 bases). The V end was cut by 7 bases, the J end by 9 bases, with 16 bases between. The CDR3 is made up of 12 amino acids. CDR1 is GTSNPN, CDR2 SVGIG, per germline (reference sequence). The CDR3 DNA follows: TGTGCCTTCGGGACAATCAGTTCCACCATATATTTT. Translating gives CAFGTISSTIYF.

This clone came up a few times. V is TRBV3-1 (or the pseudogene TRBV3-2) and J is TRBJ1-4, with 8 bases fitting TRBD1. The CDR3 has 15 amino acids. V trimming: 0 bases; J trimming: 8 bases; junction bases outside the gene matches: 5. The V gene's germline CDR1 is LGHDT and CDR2 YNNKEL (reference sequence). CDR3 in DNA: TGTGCCAGCAGCCAAGATGTCAGGGGGCGCGAAAAACTGTTTTTT. Translated: CASSQDVRGREKLFF.

The V and J genes are TRBV6-4 and TRBJ2-3; TRBD2 is a possible D gene (6 bases). The ends were cut back, 8 bases at V and 3 bases at J, with 15 bases in the middle. Germline V gene sequence: CDR1 MRHNA, CDR2 SNTAGT. This CDR3 spans 14 amino acids. The CDR3 reads CASRRDFGTDTQYF. As DNA, the CDR3 is TGTGCCAGCCGCCGGGACTTCGGGACAGATACGCAGTATTTT.

The V call is TRBV5-6, the J call TRBJ2-2, with no clear D. The CDR3 length is 13 residues. The V end was cut by 4 bases, the J end by 5 bases, with 9 bases between. Germline CDR1 SGHDT, CDR2 YYEEEE. The chain's CDR3 is CASSTTSTGELFF. For the CDR3, the DNA is TGTGCCAGCAGCACTACAAGTACCGGGGAGCTGTTTTTT.

V is TRBV5-8 and J is TRBJ2-2, with D uncertain. The CDR3 extends over 15 amino acids. Germline loops: CDR1 SGHTS, CDR2 YDEGEE. V shed 0 bases and J shed 0 bases, with 6 bases lying between them. The CDR3, as DNA: TGTGCCAGCAGCTTGGGACATACGAACACCGGGGAGCTGTTTTTT. It codes for CASSLGHTNTGELFF.

J is TRBJ2-3 and V is TRBV7-9, with 9 nucleotides matching TRBD1. CDR1 is SEHNR and CDR2 is FQNEAQ in the germline V gene (reference sequence). V lost 1 base, J lost 5 bases, and 4 bases stayed unmatched. The CDR3 has 15 residues. The CDR3: CASSLGTGVGDTQYF. In DNA form, the CDR3 reads TGTGCCAGCAGCTTAGGGACAGGGGTTGGAGATACGCAGTATTTT.

J is TRBJ2-7 and V is TRBV6-5; perhaps TRBD2 as D (6 bases). CDR1 is MNHEY, CDR2 SVGAGI, per germline. CDR3 length equals 13 residues. V lost 2 bases to trimming and J lost 3 bases, with 8 bases between them. In DNA form, the CDR3 reads TGTGCCAGCAGTTACAGGGGAGGCTACGAGCAGTACTTC. Protein sequence: CASSYRGGYEQYF.

This sequence joins TRBV5-4 and TRBJ2-7; a possible D gene is TRBD1 (6 bases). The CDR3 covers 13 residues. The V and J ends lost 4 bases and 2 bases respectively, with 10 bases between them. Germline V lookup: CDR1 SGHNT, CDR2 YYREEE (reference sequence). This chain's CDR3 is CASSNRDTYEQYF. The DNA for the CDR3 is TGTGCCAGCAGCAACCGGGACACCTACGAGCAGTACTTC. The full variable domain, in which reference TRBV5-4 and TRBJ2-7 provide the parts outside the CDR3, is ETGVTQSPTHLIKTRGQQVTLRCSSQSGHNTVSWYQQALGQGPQFIFQYYREEENGRGNFPPRFSGLQFPNYSSELNVNALELDDSALYLCASSNRDTYEQYFGPGTRLTVT.

About this clone itself: In the same sample, other DNA sequences code for this CDR3. The genes are TRBV5-6 and TRBJ1-1; D call uncertain. Per the germline V gene, CDR1 is SGHDT and CDR2 is YYEEEE. This CDR3 contains 12 residues. V lost 4 bases, J lost 4 bases, and 8 bases lay in between. The CDR3 loop reads CASSLRGTEAFF. CDR3 in DNA: TGTGCCAGCAGCCTCAGAGGCACTGAAGCTTTCTTT.

V usage is TRBV6-5 and J usage is TRBJ2-7, with D possibly matching TRBD2 (5 bases). This CDR3 spans 15 amino acids. V was cut by 6 bases and J by 4 bases, with 19 bases left in between. Germline V CDR1 and CDR2: MNHEY, SVGAGI. CDR3: CASSDQHGGGYEQYV. For the CDR3, the DNA is TGTGCCAGCAGCGACCAACACGGAGGCGGGTACGAGCAGTACGTC.

The chain employs TRBV19 and TRBJ2-1, with 10 bases aligning to TRBD2. V dropped 0 bases and J dropped 7; count of bases not matched to a gene: 9. The germline V gene has CDR1 LNHDA and CDR2 SQIVND (reference sequence). The CDR3 covers 17 residues. For the CDR3, the DNA is TGTGCCAGTAGTATAGATCTTTCGCTAGCGGGGGTGAATGAGCAGTTCTTC. Amino acid sequence: CASSIDLSLAGVNEQFF.

This clone was observed a handful of times. The chain joins TRBV9 to TRBJ2-2, with 12 bases aligning to TRBD2. Trimming cost V 3 bases and J 5 bases; bases outside gene matches: 8. CDR3 length equals 17 residues. Per germline, CDR1 SGDLS and CDR2 YYNGEE. The CDR3 region is CASSGPSGGAKTGELFF. The CDR3 region has the DNA TGTGCCAGCAGCGGACCTAGCGGGGGGGCCAAGACCGGGGAGCTGTTTTTT.

In this sample, this clone turned up a few times. The gene calls are TRBV7-2 and TRBJ2-7; 9 bases line up with TRBD2. Trimming at V came to 3 bases and at J to 5 bases, leaving 2 bases not matched to a gene. In germline, CDR1 is SGHTA, CDR2 FQGNSA. The CDR3 consists of 13 residues. In nucleotides, the CDR3 is TGTGCCAGCAGCTTCGGACTAGCGAACGAGCAGTACTTC. This codes for CASSFGLANEQYF.